The table lists the clone carrying this TCR beta chain with many counts. Authors' data handling: Counts of nucleated cells, estimated from reference gene primer amplification, were obtained. Here immunoSEQ multiplex PCR was the method, and the copy in TCRdb shows in-frame clones only, minus some. From that table come the V and J calls and clone size; the DNA was used to work out D and trimming. Of 130,000 to 150,000 clones in the sample, over 80% were seen once. The entry originates in a study of blood T cell repertoires in COVID-19. Turning to the study itself: There were acute and convalescent COVID-19 samples, and they came from the United States, Italy and Spain. The cDNA or gDNA used as material had been derived from T cells, B-cell-depleted T cells, or PBMCs.

The receptor was isolated from a man aged 45-65 years who had recovered from COVID-19. The sample consisted of peripheral blood.

CDR3 bases: TGTGCCAGCAGCGGACGGGGGGGCCAAGGCACCGGGGAGCTGTTTTTT. It specifies CASSGRGGQGTGELFF. This chain uses TRBV11-3 with TRBJ2-2; 8 bases align to TRBD2. In germline, CDR1 is SGHNT, CDR2 YENEEA. CDR3 length: 16 residues. With 5 bases clipped from V and 4 bases from J, the junction kept 9 bases outside the gene matches.